This TCR beta chain was identified during a study of T cell responses to AZD1222 COVID-19 vaccine (dated by TCRdb to the early 2020s). Notes on the research overall: AZD1222 recipients whose second dose came at about 4 weeks and those whose second dose came at about 12 weeks were combined into one group, since spike-specific TCR depth and breadth did not differ between the two schedules. Enrollment into the trials was organized by age into subgroups of 18-55, 56-69 and 70-plus years, and those subgroups contained approximately 160, 26 and 62 TCR-sequenced participants, respectively. A total of 230 to 250 trial participants underwent TCR sequencing, of whom roughly 210 had received two doses of AZD1222 and 26 had received two doses of the MenACWY control vaccine. Results and caveats for the whole study, not just this receptor: Most participants were white British and females outnumbered males, and the authors suggested that clonal diversity may have been underestimated. A significant rise in spike-specific TCR breadth and depth was observed after two AZD1222 doses relative to day 0 and relative to MenACWY recipients. Because no day 14 peak-response samples were available, the repertoires could be characterized only after the peak T cell response. CD4 TCRs associated with the vaccine covered the entire spike protein, and the dominant responses were in regions 160-218 and 743-854. The 56-69-year group was small, and its depth increase did not reach significance, likely because of low power. Only five or six AZD1222 recipients were SARS-CoV-2 seropositive at baseline, limiting conclusions about previously exposed vaccinees. Reportedly, almost half of the unique spike-specific TCRs recognized epitopes lying outside the regions that are mutated in the B.1.351 and B.1.1.7 variants.

Per the publication, the time point label means: baseline before first vaccination. Vaccinee samples were obtained from the UK trials COV001 and COV002, which included a single-blind randomized controlled phase 2/3 trial of AZD1222 (ChAdOx1 nCoV-19) in healthy adults. For TCRbeta chain sequencing, PBMC samples from trial participants were taken at day 0 and at day 28 after the second dose. As concerns this clone: Its antigen is unknown. Nothing much larger sits one base from this clone, and base qualities are not available.

The CDR3 regions of human TCRbeta chains were analyzed by immunosequencing. The paper's processing steps were these. TCRs in the repertoires were matched against a reference library of SARS-CoV-2-specific TCRs that had been generated with the MIRA antigen-specificity platform. Breadth was defined as the fraction of unique TCRs that were SARS-CoV-2-associated. Depth was defined as the fraction of total T cells that were SARS-CoV-2-associated. Using the MIRA data, each spike-specific TCR was mapped to the spike region that the TCR reacts to and placed in a CD4 or CD8 class. Log10-transformed breadth and depth values were compared by one-way ANOVA with Sidak's multiple comparisons tests. TCRdb holds this immuneACCESS table with in-frame rearrangements only. Some clones are missing; in checked studies, unresolved V genes explain under half, and the rest has no known cause. V, J and clone size were drawn from that table, and D and trimming were deduced from the DNA. The sample table records some 150,000 clones; about nine tenths of these occur just once. The ten most abundant clones make up 1.5% to 2% of the sample.

This clonotype was sampled from an adult in good health. This specimen was peripheral blood, taken on day 0 of AZD1222 vaccination.

The CDR3 is CASSQSNNEQFF. The DNA sequence is TGTGCCAGCAGCCAATCGAACAATGAGCAGTTCTTC. The receptor chain draws on TRBV3-1 (or the pseudogene TRBV3-2) and TRBJ2-1; the D gene assignment is ambiguous. V and J are truncated by 2 bases and 5 bases respectively, leaving an intervening sequence of 4 bases. The CDR1 and CDR2 encoded by the germline V gene (reference sequence) are LGHDT and YNNKEL. Taken from cysteine to phenylalanine, the CDR3 has 12 residues. This entry keeps only the CDR3 DNA: 36 bases, framed from base 1.